One sample yielded the 15 T cell receptor beta chains listed below, sequenced in a study of shared clonotypes between healthy human individuals. Profiling relied on immunoSEQ multiplex PCR, and the TCRdb table lists in-frame clones only, not all of them. Seen here are 2 million to 2.5 million clones, over 90% observed once, and the top ten hold about 0.39%. The sequenced sample was naive CD4+ T cells from PBMCs. Subset indicated: CD45RA+ positively selected. These receptors originate from a young man in good health. Some clones in this sample may be carry-over from other donors' samples.

V and J are TRBV5-1 and TRBJ2-1; 11 bases are shared with TRBD2. CDR3 size: 17 residues. V trimming: 3 bases; J trimming: 9 bases; junction bases outside the gene matches: 14. Germline V lookup: CDR1 SGHRS, CDR2 YFSETQ. The chain's CDR3 is CASSWKTSGEAPGEQFF. The CDR3 DNA is TGCGCCAGCAGCTGGAAGACTAGCGGGGAGGCTCCTGGTGAGCAGTTCTTC.

The chain has TRBV18 and TRBJ1-2; 11 positions match TRBD1. CDR1 is KGHSH and CDR2 is LQKENI in the germline V gene. The V gene end was trimmed by 3 bases and the J gene end by 10 bases; junction bases not matched to a gene: 13. This CDR3 spans 16 amino acids. The CDR3 here is CASSPLQTGTGGDYTF. CDR3 nucleotides: TGTGCCAGCTCACCTCTTCAAACCGGGACAGGGGGAGACTACACCTTC.

The chain employs TRBV14 and TRBJ2-7; D possibly corresponds to TRBD1 (6 bases). CDR1 is SGHDN and CDR2 is FVKESK in the germline V gene. The CDR3 has 14 residues. Trimming left V 5 bases short and J 1 base short, with 12 bases between. The CDR3 DNA reads TGTGCCAGCAGCTACAGGGCCCAATCCTACGAGCAGTACTTC. It codes for CASSYRAQSYEQYF.

This chain uses TRBV6-5 with TRBJ1-5; D gene unclear. The length of the CDR3 is 13 residues. Per the germline V gene, CDR1 is MNHEY and CDR2 is SVGAGI. Trimming took 6 bases from V and 7 from J, leaving 13 bases between them. The CDR3: CASSPVRLQPQHF. The CDR3 DNA reads as TGTGCCAGCAGCCCCGTGAGACTCCAGCCCCAGCATTTT.

The V gene is TRBV6-5, the J gene TRBJ1-6; no reliable D call. Looked up from germline, CDR1 is MNHEY and CDR2 is SVGAGI. V was shortened by 2 bases and J by 8 bases, with 7 bases between the two germline ends. The CDR3 spans 13 residues. The CDR3 protein is CASSYDLHSPLHF. Written as DNA, the CDR3 is TGTGCCAGCAGTTACGATCTTCATTCACCCCTCCACTTT.

This clone has a single count. The chain links TRBV28 to TRBJ2-7; perhaps TRBD2 as D (6 bases). CDR3 length: 15 amino acids. Trimming took off 1 base at V and 0 bases at J, with 10 bases between the two ends. Per the germline V gene, CDR1 is MDHEN and CDR2 is SYDVKM. In DNA form, the CDR3 reads TGTGCCAGCAGTTTATTCTCCGGGAGCTCCTACGAGCAGTACTTC. Its protein is CASSLFSGSSYEQYF.

This chain connects TRBV28 to TRBJ2-1, with TRBD1 matching 8 bases. Germline CDR1 and CDR2: MDHEN and SYDVKM. The CDR3 is made up of 13 amino acids. Trimming at V came to 6 bases and at J to 2 bases, leaving 0 bases not matched to a gene. The DNA for the CDR3 is TGTGCCAGCAGACAGGGGGCCTACAATGAGCAGTTCTTC. Encoded protein: CASRQGAYNEQFF.

The chain has TRBV4-1 and TRBJ1-5; TRBD1 matches at 8 bases. The CDR3 extends over 15 amino acids. The V gene end was trimmed by 3 bases and the J gene end by 6 bases; junction bases not matched to a gene: 7. Germline CDR1 and CDR2: MGHRA and YSYEKL. This CDR3 reads CASSHSDRAGQPQHF. The CDR3 nucleotides read TGCGCCAGCAGCCATTCGGACAGGGCCGGTCAGCCCCAGCATTTT.

The chain has TRBV7-9 and TRBJ2-5; unclear D gene. Trimming took 1 base from V and 1 from J, leaving 13 bases between them. The CDR3 is made up of 16 amino acids. Germline CDR1 is SEHNR and CDR2 is FQNEAQ (reference sequence). CDR3 loop: CASSLGGGRSQETQYF. In DNA, the CDR3 is TGTGCCAGCAGCTTAGGAGGTGGCAGATCCCAAGAGACCCAGTACTTC.

This rearrangement joins TRBV28 to TRBJ2-1, with 7 bases that match TRBD2. Germline V lookup: CDR1 MDHEN, CDR2 SYDVKM. J lost 3 bases, V lost 3 bases, and 5 bases had no gene match. The CDR3 extends over 15 amino acids. The CDR3 nucleotides are TGTGCCAGCAGTTTGGGAGGGGCTCACTACAATGAGCAGTTCTTC. It is translated as CASSLGGAHYNEQFF.

The CDR3: CASSPGQGGTSGRTTGELFF. In DNA form, the CDR3 reads TGCGCCAGCAGCCCAGGACAGGGCGGGACTAGCGGGAGGACCACCGGGGAGCTGTTTTTT. The chain has TRBV5-1 and TRBJ2-2; 15 nucleotides match TRBD2. The germline V gene encodes CDR1 SGHRS and CDR2 YFSETQ. V was clipped by 4 bases and J by 4 bases; unmatched bases: 14. This CDR3 is 20 amino acids long.

The chain combines TRBV5-1 with TRBJ1-1; no reliable D call. CDR1 and CDR2 (germline): SGHRS, YFSETQ. V lost 5 bases and J lost 7, with 15 bases in between. The CDR3 has 13 residues. CDR3 region: CASRFTVADEAFF. As DNA, the CDR3 is TGCGCCAGCAGGTTTACCGTGGCAGATGAAGCTTTCTTT.

There are a few counts of this clone. This chain joins TRBV6-4 and TRBJ1-2; TRBD1 agrees at 8 bases. CDR3 length: 14 residues. Germline V gives CDR1 MRHNA, CDR2 SNTAGT. The V gene end was trimmed by 7 bases and the J gene end by 5 bases; junction bases not matched to a gene: 9. The CDR3 nucleotides are TGTGCCAGCAACTACGGACAGGGTAGGTATGGCTACACCTTC. Translated: CASNYGQGRYGYTF.

The genes are TRBV9 and TRBJ1-3, with 11 nucleotides matching TRBD1. CDR3 size: 18 residues. Germline CDR1 and CDR2: SGDLS and YYNGEE. V lost 4 bases, J lost 3 bases, and 12 bases stayed unmatched. CDR3 loop: CASSPRGGTGGSGNTIYF. The CDR3 coding sequence is TGTGCCAGCAGCCCCCGAGGGGGGACAGGGGGAAGTGGAAACACCATATATTTT.

The chain links TRBV5-1 to TRBJ2-7, with 8 bases matching TRBD2. Losses at the gene ends were 4 bases for V and 2 bases for J; bases not matched to a gene: 11. From germline, CDR1 is SGHRS and CDR2 YFSETQ. The CDR3 length is 16 residues. In nucleotides, the CDR3 is TGCGCCAGCAGCGCGGGGTCGACTAGCGCTACCTACGAGCAGTACTTC. This encodes CASSAGSTSATYEQYF.